This TCR beta chain was captured by sequencing in a study of cytomegalovirus exposure and HLA in healthy donors. Study outcomes and limitations: TCR beta V- and J-gene trimming was later associated with a missense DCLRE1C variant. TRBV6-2, TRBV6-3 and some other V segments were excluded as indistinguishable. In an earlier analysis, productive rearrangement rates for most beta V segments clustered near 87% or 30%.

V lost 5 bases to trimming and J lost 4 bases; unmatched junction nucleotides: 13. This CDR3 is built from 17 residues. Germline loops: CDR1 SGHTA, CDR2 FQGNSA. Concerning this clone itself: Antigen: not known.

PCR amplification relied on 60 Vbeta primers (plus 13 Jbeta primers). TCRdb's copy holds only in-frame clones and misses some; the assay was immunoSEQ multiplex PCR. The profile shows over 150,000 clones, around 80% of them singletons. Sequencing used PBMCs. V usage is TRBV7-2 and J usage is TRBJ2-2, with 7 nucleotides matching TRBD2. The receptor's source is a man between 18 and 35 years old in good health and CMV-seronegative. Written as DNA, the CDR3 is TGTGCCAGCAGCCCTCAGCGGGGCAGCTCCCGCACCGGGGAGCTGTTTTTT. It encodes CASSPQRGSSRTGELFF.